Listed below are T cell receptor beta chains from one sample, sequenced in a study of blood T cells in healthy people across ages. MiXCR was run by TCRdb on the 5' RACE reads, yielding one entry per CDR3 protein. This sample yields hundreds of thousands of distinct CDR3 sequences, of which 20% to 25% are seen a single time; 9.4% belongs to the top ten. These data were also filed under a second study, of T cells of mothers and their children.

Material for sequencing was blood. Receptor source: a boy between 10 and 17 years old in good health. CDR3s include the opening cysteine and the closing phenylalanine or tryptophan. Each record gives: V gene, J gene, CDR3 protein.

V: TRBV20-1; J: TRBJ2-3; CDR3: CSALPPWLAGATSTDTQYF
V: TRBV7-9; J: TRBJ1-4; CDR3: CASSDTDRGEKLFF
V: TRBV28; J: TRBJ2-1; CDR3: CASSTGRADEQFF
V: TRBV20-1; J: NA; CDR3: CSAGGEWREQYF
V: TRBV15; J: TRBJ2-1; CDR3: CATSRDLGSGIYNEQFF
V: TRBV29-1; J: TRBJ2-3; CDR3: CSVKQGQTFTDTQYF
V: TRBV7-2; J: NA; CDR3: CASSSGRAQEQFF
V: TRBV27; J: NA; CDR3: CASSWIGSGTYNEQFF
V: TRBV20-1; J: TRBJ2-5; CDR3: CSASRASGEETQYF
V: TRBV27; J: TRBJ1-6; CDR3: CASSLSIGGGSYNSPLHF
V: TRBV24-1; J: TRBJ1-2; CDR3: CATSDSDSYGYTF
V: TRBV7-2; J: TRBJ1-1; CDR3: CASSRTGTVTEAFF
V: TRBV7-2; J: TRBJ2-7; CDR3: CASSLVGATYEQYF
V: TRBV12-3/TRBV12-4; J: TRBJ2-5; CDR3: CASSMLTKVETQYF
V: TRBV15; J: TRBJ2-7; CDR3: CATSRDRGTTYEQYF
V: TRBV29-1; J: NA; CDR3: CSAERGGEQFF
V: TRBV7-9; J: TRBJ1-4; CDR3: CASSFESDSGKLFF
V: TRBV4-3; J: TRBJ2-1; CDR3: CASSQDRLGGSDEQFF
V: TRBV6-5; J: TRBJ2-7; CDR3: CASSSRDRASYEQYF
V: TRBV27; J: TRBJ2-1; CDR3: CASSWAGSVYNEQFF
V: TRBV24-1; J: TRBJ1-5; CDR3: CATSDRDSQPQHF
V: TRBV6-6; J: TRBJ1-5; CDR3: CASSWGTDNQPQHF
V: TRBV12-3/TRBV12-4; J: TRBJ1-1; CDR3: CASSLSRGGNTEAFF
V: TRBV3-1; J: TRBJ2-5; CDR3: CASSPPLRETQYF
V: TRBV24-1; J: TRBJ2-1; CDR3: CATSDGQTLKGEQFF
V: TRBV15; J: TRBJ1-1; CDR3: CATSLPAGDEAFF
V: TRBV28; J: TRBJ2-7; CDR3: CASSLEGRWYEQYF
V: TRBV14; J: TRBJ2-5; CDR3: CASSQVIVQYF
V: TRBV6-6; J: TRBJ2-5; CDR3: CASSSRAPPETQYF
V: TRBV20-1; J: TRBJ2-1; CDR3: CSARWRTDEQFF
V: TRBV5-1; J: TRBJ1-1; CDR3: CASRSVSDTEAFF
V: TRBV25-1; J: TRBJ2-5; CDR3: CASSRGIQETQYF
V: TRBV20-1; J: TRBJ2-1; CDR3: CSATDEITYNEQFF
V: TRBV6-6; J: TRBJ1-1; CDR3: CASSTPNRGENTEAFF
V: TRBV20-1; J: TRBJ1-4; CDR3: CSARAPPRGLNEKLFF
V: TRBV2; J: TRBJ2-4; CDR3: CASRGQLTLAKNIQYF
V: TRBV5-6; J: TRBJ2-3; CDR3: CASSFWGGSTDTQYF
V: TRBV7-8; J: TRBJ2-1; CDR3: CASSLEFDPSSEQFF
V: TRBV27; J: TRBJ2-3; CDR3: CASSPGGGPADTQYF
V: TRBV4-2; J: TRBJ2-7; CDR3: CASSPDGTSAHYEQYF
V: TRBV27; J: TRBJ1-4; CDR3: CASSASTNEKLFF
V: TRBV6-6; J: TRBJ1-5; CDR3: CASSYPGGGSQPQHF
V: TRBV14; J: TRBJ1-2; CDR3: CASDREVEGYTF
V: TRBV14; J: TRBJ2-1; CDR3: CASSQDWAGGAYNEQFF
V: TRBV5-6; J: TRBJ1-3; CDR3: CASSLGSRTSGNTIYF
V: TRBV10-3; J: TRBJ1-2; CDR3: CAISEIGTGGYGYTF
V: TRBV29-1; J: TRBJ2-4; CDR3: CSVEDGAKNIQYF
V: TRBV9; J: TRBJ2-1; CDR3: CASSAGTSLYNEQFF
V: TRBV20-1; J: NA; CDR3: CSAVGFPYYEQYF
V: TRBV3-1; J: TRBJ1-6; CDR3: CASSQGLSDRPNNSPLHF